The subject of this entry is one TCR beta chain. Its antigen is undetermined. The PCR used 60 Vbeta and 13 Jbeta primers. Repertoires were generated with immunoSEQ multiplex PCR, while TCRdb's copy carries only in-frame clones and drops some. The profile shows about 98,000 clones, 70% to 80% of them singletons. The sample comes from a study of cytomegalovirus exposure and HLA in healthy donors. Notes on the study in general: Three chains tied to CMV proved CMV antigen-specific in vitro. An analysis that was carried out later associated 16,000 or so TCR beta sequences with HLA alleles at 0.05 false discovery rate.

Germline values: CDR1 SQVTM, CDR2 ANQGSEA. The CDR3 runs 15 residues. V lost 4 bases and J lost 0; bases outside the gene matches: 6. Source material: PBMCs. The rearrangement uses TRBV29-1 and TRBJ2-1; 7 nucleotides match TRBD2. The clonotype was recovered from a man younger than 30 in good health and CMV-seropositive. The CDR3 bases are TGCAGCGTTGCGGGAGCGGGGAGCTCCTACAATGAGCAGTTCTTC. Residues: CSVAGAGSSYNEQFF.